This TCR beta chain was obtained from a study of cytomegalovirus exposure and HLA in healthy donors. A multiplex PCR was run with 60 Vbeta primers and 13 Jbeta primers. Authors' analysis steps: Among the unique TCR beta chains that a later analysis counted, about 84 million in all, 9.5 million to 11 million were shared. Profiling relied on immunoSEQ multiplex PCR, and the TCRdb table lists in-frame clones only, not all of them. The V and J calls and clone size were taken over from that table, and D and trimming were inferred from the DNA. The table includes around 190,000 clones, roughly 86% detected once. A word on this clone: Its antigen is currently unknown.

Between the trimmed V and J ends, which lost 0 bases and 4 bases, there was a span of 9 bases. CDR3 length: 14 residues. CDR1 is MGHRA, CDR2 YSYEKL, per germline. General study points: Later work associated approximately 17,000 TCR beta sequences with HLA alleles at 0.05 false discovery rate.

The rearrangement joins TRBV4-1 to TRBJ1-2; tentative D call: TRBD1 (6 bases). This TCR came from a woman between 18 and 30 years old in good health and CMV-seronegative. The sequenced sample consisted of PBMCs. The CDR3 region is CASSQEGAGYGYTF. DNA for the CDR3: TGCGCCAGCAGCCAAGAGGGGGCAGGCTATGGCTACACCTTC.